Included here is one T cell receptor beta chain sequence, with context. Its antigen is as yet unknown. The data were produced by immunoSEQ multiplex PCR, yet TCRdb's version contains in-frame clones alone and is incomplete. The sample includes a few hundred thousand clones, nearly 97% of them seen just once. Germline V gene data show CDR1 as ENHRY and CDR2 as SYGVKD. The CDR3 runs 16 residues. CD45RO negativity and positive selection for CCR7 defined naive CD8 cells, a population that excluded terminally differentiated effector memory CD45RA+ cells. This record comes from a study of shared clonotypes between healthy human individuals. Study-level results: What limited the represented genetic and exposure-history diversity was the small number of donors.

The receptor comes from a woman in her twenties or thirties in good health. The sequencing sample was made of naive CD8+ T cells sorted from blood. The V call is TRBV10-3, the J call TRBJ2-5; the match to TRBD2 covers 9 bases. The end of the DNA fits TRBJ2-7 better, so the J call may be wrong. The CDR3 is CAISESGSGRSHEQYF. The CDR3 DNA follows: TGTGCCATCAGTGAGTCAGGAAGCGGGAGGAGTCACGAGCAGTACTTC.